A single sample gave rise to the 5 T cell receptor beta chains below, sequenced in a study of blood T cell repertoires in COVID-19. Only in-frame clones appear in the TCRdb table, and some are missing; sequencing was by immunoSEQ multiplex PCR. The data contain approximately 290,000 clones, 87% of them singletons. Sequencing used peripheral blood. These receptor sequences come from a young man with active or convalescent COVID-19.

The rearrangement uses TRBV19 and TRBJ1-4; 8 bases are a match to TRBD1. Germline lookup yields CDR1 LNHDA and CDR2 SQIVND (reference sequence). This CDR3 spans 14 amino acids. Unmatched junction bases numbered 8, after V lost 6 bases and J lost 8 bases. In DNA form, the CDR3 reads TGTGCCAGTAGAACGACAGGGGTGGTAGAAAAACTGTTTTTT. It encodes CASRTTGVVEKLFF.

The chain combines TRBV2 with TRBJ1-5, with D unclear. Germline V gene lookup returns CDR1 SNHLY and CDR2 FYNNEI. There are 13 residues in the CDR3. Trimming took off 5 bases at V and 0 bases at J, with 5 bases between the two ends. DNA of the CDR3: TGTGCCAGCAGTATACATAGCAATCAGCCCCAGCATTTT. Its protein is CASSIHSNQPQHF.

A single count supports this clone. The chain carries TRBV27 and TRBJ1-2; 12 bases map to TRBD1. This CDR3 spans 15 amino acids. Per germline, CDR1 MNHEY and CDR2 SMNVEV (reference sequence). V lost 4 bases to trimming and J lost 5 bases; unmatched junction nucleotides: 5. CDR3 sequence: CASSWGQGASYGYTF. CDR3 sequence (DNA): TGTGCCAGCAGTTGGGGACAGGGGGCGTCGTATGGCTACACCTTC.

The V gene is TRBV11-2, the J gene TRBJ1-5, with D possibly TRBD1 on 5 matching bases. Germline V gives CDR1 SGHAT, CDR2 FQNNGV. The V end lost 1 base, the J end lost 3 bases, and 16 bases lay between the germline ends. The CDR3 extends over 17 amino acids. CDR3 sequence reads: CASSLGATEIPNQPQHF. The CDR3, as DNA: TGTGCCAGCAGCTTAGGGGCGACAGAGATCCCCAATCAGCCCCAGCATTTT. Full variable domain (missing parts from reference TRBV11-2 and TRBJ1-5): EAGVAQSPRYKIIEKRQSVAFWCNPISGHATLYWYQQILGQGPKLLIQFQNNGVVDDSQLPKDRFSAERLKGVDSTLKIQPAKLEDSAVYLCASSLGATEIPNQPQHFGDGTRLSIL.

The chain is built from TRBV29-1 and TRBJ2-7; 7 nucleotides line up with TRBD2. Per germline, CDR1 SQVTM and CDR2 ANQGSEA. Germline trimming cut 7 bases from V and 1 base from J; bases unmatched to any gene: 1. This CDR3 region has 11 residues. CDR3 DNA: TGCAGCGCCGGGAGGTCCTACGAGCAGTACTTC. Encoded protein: CSAGRSYEQYF.